The sample holds one count of the clone carrying this T cell receptor beta chain. This specimen belongs to a study of blood T cell repertoires in COVID-19. Study-wide background: T cells, B-cell-depleted T cells, or PBMCs provided the cDNA or gDNA that served as material.

Germline V gene data show CDR1 as LNHDA and CDR2 as SQIVND (reference sequence). V was pared by 3 bases and J by 6 bases, with 15 bases of the junction left unmatched. The CDR3 consists of 17 residues. Method: immunoSEQ multiplex PCR; TCRdb's copy keeps in-frame clones and lacks some. The table lists 90,000 to 100,000 clones, 85% of them singletons. The chain links TRBV19 to TRBJ1-2, with 8 bases aligning to TRBD1. The sequence derives from a man older than 75 with acute or convalescent COVID-19. Material: peripheral blood. The CDR3: CASSIGGTGTFFDGYTF. CDR3 nucleotide sequence: TGTGCCAGTAGTATTGGGGGGACAGGCACCTTCTTTGATGGCTACACCTTC.